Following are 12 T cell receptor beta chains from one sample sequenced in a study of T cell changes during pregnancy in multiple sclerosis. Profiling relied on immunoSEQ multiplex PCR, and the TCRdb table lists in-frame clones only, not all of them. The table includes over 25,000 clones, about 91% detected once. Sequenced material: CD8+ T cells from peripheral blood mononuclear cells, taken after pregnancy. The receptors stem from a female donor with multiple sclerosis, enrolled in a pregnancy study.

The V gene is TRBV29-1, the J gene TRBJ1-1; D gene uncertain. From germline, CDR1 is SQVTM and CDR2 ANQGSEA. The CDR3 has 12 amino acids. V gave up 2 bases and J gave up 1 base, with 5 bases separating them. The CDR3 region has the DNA TGCAGCGTTGAACTAGGGAACACTGAAGCTTTCTTT. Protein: CSVELGNTEAFF.

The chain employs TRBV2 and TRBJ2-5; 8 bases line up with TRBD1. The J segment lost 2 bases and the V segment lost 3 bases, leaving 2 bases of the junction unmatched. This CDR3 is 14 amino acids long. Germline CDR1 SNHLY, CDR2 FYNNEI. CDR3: CASSDQGAQETQYF. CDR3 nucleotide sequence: TGTGCCAGCAGTGATCAGGGGGCTCAAGAGACCCAGTACTTC. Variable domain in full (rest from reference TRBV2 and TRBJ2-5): EPEVTQTPSHQVTQMGQEVILRCVPISNHLYFYWYRQILGQKVEFLVSFYNNEISEKSEIFDDQFSVERPDGSNFTLKIRSTKLEDSAMYFCASSDQGAQETQYFGPGTRLLVL.

CDR3 loop: CASSPTGVGANVLTF. DNA for the CDR3: TGTGCCAGCAGCCCAACAGGGGTCGGGGCCAACGTCCTGACTTTC. This sequence joins TRBV7-9 and TRBJ2-6, with 7 bases that match TRBD1. Losses at the gene ends were 5 bases for V and 4 bases for J; bases not matched to a gene: 5. CDR3 length: 15 amino acids. CDR1 and CDR2 from the germline V gene are SEHNR and FQNEAQ (reference sequence).

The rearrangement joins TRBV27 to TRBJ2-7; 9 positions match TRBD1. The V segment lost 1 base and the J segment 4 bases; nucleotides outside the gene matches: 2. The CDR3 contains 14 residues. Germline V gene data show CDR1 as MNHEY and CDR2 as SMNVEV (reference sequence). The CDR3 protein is CASSLYRGHYEQYF. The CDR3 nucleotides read TGTGCCAGCAGTTTATACAGGGGGCATTACGAGCAGTACTTC.

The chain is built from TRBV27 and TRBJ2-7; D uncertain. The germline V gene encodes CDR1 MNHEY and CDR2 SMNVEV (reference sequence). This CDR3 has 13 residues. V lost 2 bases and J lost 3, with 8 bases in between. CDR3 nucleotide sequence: TGTGCCAGCAGTTTAGGGCAGATCTACGAGCAGTACTTC. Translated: CASSLGQIYEQYF.

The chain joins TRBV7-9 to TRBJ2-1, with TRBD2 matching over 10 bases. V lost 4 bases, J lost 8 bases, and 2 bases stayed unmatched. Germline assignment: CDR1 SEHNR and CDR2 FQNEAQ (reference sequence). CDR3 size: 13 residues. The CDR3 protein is CASSSGLAHEQFF. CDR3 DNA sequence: TGTGCCAGCAGCTCGGGACTAGCGCATGAGCAGTTCTTC.

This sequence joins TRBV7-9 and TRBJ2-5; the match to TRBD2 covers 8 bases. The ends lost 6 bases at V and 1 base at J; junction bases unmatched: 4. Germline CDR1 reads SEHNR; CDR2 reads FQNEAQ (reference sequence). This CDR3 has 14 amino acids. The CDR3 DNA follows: TGTGCCAGCAGTGGTAGCGGGATCCAAGAGACCCAGTACTTC. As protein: CASSGSGIQETQYF.

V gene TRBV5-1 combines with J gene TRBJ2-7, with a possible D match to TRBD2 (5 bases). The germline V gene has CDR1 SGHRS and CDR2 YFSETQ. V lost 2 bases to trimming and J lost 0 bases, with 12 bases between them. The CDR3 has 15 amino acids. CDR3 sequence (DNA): TGCGCCAGCAGCTTCGATCCGGGGAGCTCCTACGAGCAGTACTTC. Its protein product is CASSFDPGSSYEQYF. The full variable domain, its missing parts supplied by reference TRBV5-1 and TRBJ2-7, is KAGVTQTPRYLIKTRGQQVTLSCSPISGHRSVSWYQQTPGQGLQFLFEYFSETQRNKGNFPGRFSGRQFSNSRSEMNVSTLELGDSALYLCASSFDPGSSYEQYFGPGTRLTVT.

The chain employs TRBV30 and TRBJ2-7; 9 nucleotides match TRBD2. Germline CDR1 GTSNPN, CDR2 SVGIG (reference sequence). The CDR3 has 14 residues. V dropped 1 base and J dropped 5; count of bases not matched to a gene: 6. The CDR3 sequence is CAWSGASGIHEQYF. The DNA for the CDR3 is TGTGCCTGGAGTGGGGCTAGCGGGATCCACGAGCAGTACTTC.

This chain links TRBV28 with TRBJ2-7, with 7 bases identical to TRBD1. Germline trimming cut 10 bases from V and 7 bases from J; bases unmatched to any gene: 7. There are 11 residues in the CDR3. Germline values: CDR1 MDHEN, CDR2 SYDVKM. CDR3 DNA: TGTGCCACCAAAAGACAGGGTGAGCAGTACTTC. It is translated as CATKRQGEQYF.

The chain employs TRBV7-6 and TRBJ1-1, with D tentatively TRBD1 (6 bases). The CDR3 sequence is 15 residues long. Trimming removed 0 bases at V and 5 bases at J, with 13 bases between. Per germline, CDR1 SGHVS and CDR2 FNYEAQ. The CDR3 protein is CASSLARGAQTEAFF. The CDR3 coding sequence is TGTGCCAGCAGCTTAGCGCGGGGGGCGCAGACTGAAGCTTTCTTT.

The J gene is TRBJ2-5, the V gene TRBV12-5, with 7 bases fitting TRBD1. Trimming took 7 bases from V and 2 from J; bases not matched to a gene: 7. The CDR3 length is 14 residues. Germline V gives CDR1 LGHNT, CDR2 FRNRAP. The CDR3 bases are TGTGCTAGTGCTCCAGGGACAGTTCAAGAGACCCAGTACTTC. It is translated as CASAPGTVQETQYF.